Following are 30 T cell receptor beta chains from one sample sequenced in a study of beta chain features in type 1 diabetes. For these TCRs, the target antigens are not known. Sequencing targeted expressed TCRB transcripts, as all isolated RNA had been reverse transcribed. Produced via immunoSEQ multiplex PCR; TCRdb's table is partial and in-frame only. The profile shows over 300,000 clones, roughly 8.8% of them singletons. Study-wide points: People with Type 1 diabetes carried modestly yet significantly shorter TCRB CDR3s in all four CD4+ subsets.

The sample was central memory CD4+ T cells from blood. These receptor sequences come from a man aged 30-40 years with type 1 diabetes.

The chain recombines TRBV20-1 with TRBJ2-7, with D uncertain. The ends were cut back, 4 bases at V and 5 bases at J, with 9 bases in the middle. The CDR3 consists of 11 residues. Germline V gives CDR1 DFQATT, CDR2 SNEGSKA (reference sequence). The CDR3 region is CSAKGTNEQYF. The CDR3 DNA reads TGCAGTGCTAAAGGAACTAACGAGCAGTACTTC.

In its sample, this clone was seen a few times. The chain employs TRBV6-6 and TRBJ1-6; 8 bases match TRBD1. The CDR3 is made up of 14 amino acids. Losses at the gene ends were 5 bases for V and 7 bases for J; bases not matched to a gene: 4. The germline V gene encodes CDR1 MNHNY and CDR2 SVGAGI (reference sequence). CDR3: CASSQRTGNSPLHF. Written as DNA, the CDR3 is TGTGCCAGCAGTCAGAGGACAGGGAATTCACCCCTCCACTTT.

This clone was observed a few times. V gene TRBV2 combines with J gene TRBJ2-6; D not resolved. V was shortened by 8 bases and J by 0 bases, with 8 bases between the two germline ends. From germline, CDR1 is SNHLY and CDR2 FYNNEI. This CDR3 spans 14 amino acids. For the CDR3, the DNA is TGTGCCAGCCTTAGAGTCTCTGGGGCCAACGTCCTGACTTTC. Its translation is CASLRVSGANVLTF.

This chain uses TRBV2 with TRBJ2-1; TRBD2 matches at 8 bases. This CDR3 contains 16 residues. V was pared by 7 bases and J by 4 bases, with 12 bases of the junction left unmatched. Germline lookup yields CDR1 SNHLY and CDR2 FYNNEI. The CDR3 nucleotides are TGTGCCAGCACCTCCCGAGCCGGGGGGGCTTACAATGAGCAGTTCTTC. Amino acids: CASTSRAGGAYNEQFF.

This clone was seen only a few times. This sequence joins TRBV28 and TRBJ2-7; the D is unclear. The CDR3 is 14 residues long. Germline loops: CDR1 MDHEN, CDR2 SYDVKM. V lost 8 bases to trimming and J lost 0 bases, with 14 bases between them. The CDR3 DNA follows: TGTGCCAGCCTTGGACGGACGAGCTCCTACGAGCAGTACTTC. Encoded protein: CASLGRTSSYEQYF.

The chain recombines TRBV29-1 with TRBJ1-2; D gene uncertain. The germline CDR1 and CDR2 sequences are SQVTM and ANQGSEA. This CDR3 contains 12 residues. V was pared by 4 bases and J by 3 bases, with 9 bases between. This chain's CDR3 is CSVGPSDYGYTF. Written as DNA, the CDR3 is TGCAGCGTTGGACCGTCCGACTATGGCTACACCTTC.

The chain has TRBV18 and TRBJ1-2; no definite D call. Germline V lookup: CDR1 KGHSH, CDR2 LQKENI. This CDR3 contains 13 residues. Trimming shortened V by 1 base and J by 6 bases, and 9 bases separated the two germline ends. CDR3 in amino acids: CASSPLKGDGYTF. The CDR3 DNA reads TGTGCCAGCTCACCACTTAAAGGTGATGGCTACACCTTC.

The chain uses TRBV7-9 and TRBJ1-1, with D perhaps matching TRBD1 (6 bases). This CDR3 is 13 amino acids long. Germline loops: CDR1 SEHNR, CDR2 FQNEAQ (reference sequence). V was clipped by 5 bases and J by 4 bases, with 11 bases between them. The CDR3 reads CASSPQGPTEAFF. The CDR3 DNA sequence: TGTGCCAGCAGCCCCCAGGGGCCCACTGAAGCTTTCTTT.

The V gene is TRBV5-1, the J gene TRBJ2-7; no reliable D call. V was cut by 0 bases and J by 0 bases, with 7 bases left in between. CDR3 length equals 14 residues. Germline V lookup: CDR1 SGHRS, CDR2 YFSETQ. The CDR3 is CASSLGADSYEQYF. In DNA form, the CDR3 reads TGCGCCAGCAGCTTGGGGGCAGACTCCTACGAGCAGTACTTC.

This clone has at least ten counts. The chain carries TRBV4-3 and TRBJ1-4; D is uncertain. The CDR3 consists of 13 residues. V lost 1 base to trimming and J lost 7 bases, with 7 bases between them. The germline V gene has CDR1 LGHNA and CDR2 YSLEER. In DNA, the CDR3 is TGCGCCAGCAGCCAAGGTCACAGTGAAAAACTGTTTTTT. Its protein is CASSQGHSEKLFF.

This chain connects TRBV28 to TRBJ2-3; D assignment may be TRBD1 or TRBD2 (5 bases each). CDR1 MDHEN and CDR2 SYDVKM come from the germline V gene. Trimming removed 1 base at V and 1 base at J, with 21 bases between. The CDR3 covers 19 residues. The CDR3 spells CASSLLGSGAPLGTDTQYF. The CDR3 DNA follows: TGTGCCAGCAGTTTATTAGGGTCCGGGGCCCCTCTAGGCACAGATACGCAGTATTTT.

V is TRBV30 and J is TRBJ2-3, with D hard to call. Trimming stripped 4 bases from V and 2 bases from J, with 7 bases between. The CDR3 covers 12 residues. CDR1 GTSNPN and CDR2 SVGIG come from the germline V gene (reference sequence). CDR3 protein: CAWTSSTDTQYF. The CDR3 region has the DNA TGTGCCTGGACTTCGTCCACAGATACGCAGTATTTT. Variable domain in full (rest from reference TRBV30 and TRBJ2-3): SQTIHQWPATLVQPVGSPLSLECTVEGTSNPNLYWYRQAAGRGLQLLFYSVGIGQISSEVPQNLSASRPQDRQFILSSKKLLLSDSGFYLCAWTSSTDTQYFGPGTRLTVL.

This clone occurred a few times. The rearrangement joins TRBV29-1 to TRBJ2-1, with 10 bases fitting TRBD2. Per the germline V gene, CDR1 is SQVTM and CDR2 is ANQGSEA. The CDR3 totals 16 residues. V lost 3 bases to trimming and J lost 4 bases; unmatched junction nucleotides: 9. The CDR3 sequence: CSVEWLLAGPYNEQFF. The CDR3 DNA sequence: TGCAGCGTTGAGTGGTTACTAGCGGGGCCGTACAATGAGCAGTTCTTC.

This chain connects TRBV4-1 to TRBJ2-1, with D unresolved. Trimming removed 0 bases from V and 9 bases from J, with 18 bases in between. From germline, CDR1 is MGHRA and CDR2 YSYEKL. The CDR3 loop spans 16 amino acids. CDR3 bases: TGCGCCAGCAGCCAAGATATTAGGGCGGTAAGCGCTGAGCAGTTCTTC. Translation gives CASSQDIRAVSAEQFF.

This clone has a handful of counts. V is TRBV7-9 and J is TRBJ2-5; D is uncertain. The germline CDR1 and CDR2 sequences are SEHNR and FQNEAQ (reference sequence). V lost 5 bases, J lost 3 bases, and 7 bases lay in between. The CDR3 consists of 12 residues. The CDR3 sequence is CASSPIEETQYF. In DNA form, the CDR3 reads TGTGCCAGCAGCCCGATTGAAGAGACCCAGTACTTC.

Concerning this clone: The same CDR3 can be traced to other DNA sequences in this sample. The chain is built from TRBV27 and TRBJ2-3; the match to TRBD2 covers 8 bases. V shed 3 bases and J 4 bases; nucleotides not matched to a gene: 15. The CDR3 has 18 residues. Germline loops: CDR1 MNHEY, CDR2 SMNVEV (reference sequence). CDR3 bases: TGTGCCAGCAGTTTTCTCGTCGGACTAGCTGAAAGAGCAGATACGCAGTATTTT. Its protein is CASSFLVGLAERADTQYF.

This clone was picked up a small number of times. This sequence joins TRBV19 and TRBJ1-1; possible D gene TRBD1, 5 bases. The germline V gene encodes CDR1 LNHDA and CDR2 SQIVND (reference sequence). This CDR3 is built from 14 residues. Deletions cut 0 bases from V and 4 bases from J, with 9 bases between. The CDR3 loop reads CASSIDLGVTEAFF. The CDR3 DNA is TGTGCCAGTAGTATAGATTTAGGGGTCACTGAAGCTTTCTTT.

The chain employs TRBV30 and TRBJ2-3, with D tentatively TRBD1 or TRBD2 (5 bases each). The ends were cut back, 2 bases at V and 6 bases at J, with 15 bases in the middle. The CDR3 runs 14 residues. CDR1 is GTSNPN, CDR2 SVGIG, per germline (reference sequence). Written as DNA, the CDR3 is TGTGCCTGGAGTCGAGGCAGGGAGCAGGATACGCAGTATTTT. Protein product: CAWSRGREQDTQYF.

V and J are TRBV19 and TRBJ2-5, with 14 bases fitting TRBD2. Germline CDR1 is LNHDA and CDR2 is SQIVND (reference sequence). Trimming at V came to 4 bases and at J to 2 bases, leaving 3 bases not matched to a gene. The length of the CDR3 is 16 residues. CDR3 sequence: CASSRRLAGGQETQYF. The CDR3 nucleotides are TGTGCCAGTAGTAGACGACTAGCGGGGGGGCAAGAGACCCAGTACTTC.

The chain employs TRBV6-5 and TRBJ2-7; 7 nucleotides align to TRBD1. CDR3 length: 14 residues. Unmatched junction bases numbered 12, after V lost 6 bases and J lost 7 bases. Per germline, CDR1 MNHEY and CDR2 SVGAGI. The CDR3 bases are TGTGCCAGCAGCCCGGGACAGATCTCTGGGGAGCAGTACTTC. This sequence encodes CASSPGQISGEQYF.

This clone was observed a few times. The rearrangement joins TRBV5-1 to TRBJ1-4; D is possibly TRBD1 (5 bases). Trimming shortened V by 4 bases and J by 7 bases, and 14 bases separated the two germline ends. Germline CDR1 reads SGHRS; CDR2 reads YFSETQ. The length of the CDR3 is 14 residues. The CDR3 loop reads CASSLAGDGEKLFF. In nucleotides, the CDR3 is TGCGCCAGCAGCCTGGCGGGGGACGGTGAAAAACTGTTTTTT.

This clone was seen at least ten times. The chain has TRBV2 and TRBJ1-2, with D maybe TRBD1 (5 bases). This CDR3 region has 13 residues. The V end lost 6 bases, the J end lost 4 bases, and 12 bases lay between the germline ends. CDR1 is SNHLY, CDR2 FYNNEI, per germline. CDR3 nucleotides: TGTGCCAGCAGGGGAGACAGTGTCTATGGCTACACCTTC. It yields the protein CASRGDSVYGYTF.

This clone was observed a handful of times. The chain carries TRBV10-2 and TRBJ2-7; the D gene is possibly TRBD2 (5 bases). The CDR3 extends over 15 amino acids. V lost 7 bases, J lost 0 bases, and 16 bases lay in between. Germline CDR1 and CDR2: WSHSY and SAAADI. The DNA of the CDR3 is TGCGCCAGCAAACCGAGGGTAGGTGACTCCTACGAGCAGTACTTC. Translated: CASKPRVGDSYEQYF.

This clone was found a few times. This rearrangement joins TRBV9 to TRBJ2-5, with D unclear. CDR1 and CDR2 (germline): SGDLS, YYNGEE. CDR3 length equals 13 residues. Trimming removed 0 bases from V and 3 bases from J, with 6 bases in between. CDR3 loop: CASSVGREETQYF. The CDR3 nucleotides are TGTGCCAGCAGCGTAGGGAGAGAAGAGACCCAGTACTTC.

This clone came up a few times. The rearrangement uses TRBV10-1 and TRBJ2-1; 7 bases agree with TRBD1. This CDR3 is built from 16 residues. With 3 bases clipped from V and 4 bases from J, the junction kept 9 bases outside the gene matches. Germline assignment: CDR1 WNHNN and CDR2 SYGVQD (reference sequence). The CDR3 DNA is TGCGCCAGCAGTGAAAAGACTACAGGGGCTTACAATGAGCAGTTCTTC. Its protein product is CASSEKTTGAYNEQFF.

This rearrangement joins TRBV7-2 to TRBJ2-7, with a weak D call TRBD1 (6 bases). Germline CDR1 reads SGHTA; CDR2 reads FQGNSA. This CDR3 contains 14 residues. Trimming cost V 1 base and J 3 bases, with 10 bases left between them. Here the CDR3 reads CASSLVTGDYEQYF. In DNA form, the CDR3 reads TGTGCCAGCAGCTTAGTGACAGGAGACTACGAGCAGTACTTC.

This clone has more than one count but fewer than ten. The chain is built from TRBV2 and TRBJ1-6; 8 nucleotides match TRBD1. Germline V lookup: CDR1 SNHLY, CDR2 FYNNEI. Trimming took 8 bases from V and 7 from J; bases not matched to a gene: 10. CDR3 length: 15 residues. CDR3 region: CASPNGTGLNSPLHF. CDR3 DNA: TGTGCCAGCCCAAATGGGACAGGCTTAAATTCACCCCTCCACTTT. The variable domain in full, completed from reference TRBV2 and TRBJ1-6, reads EPEVTQTPSHQVTQMGQEVILRCVPISNHLYFYWYRQILGQKVEFLVSFYNNEISEKSEIFDDQFSVERPDGSNFTLKIRSTKLEDSAMYFCASPNGTGLNSPLHFGNGTRLTVT.

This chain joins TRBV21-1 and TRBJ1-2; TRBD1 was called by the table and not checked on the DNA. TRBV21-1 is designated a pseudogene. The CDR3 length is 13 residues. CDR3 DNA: TGTGCCAGCAGCAATACCCAGTACTATGGCTACACCTTC. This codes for CASSNTQYYGYTF.

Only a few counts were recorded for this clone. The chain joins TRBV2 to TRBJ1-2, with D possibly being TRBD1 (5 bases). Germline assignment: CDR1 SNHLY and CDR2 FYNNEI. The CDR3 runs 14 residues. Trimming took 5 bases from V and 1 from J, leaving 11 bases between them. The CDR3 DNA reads TGTGCCAGCAGTCAGGGTCGTCATAACTATGGCTACACCTTC. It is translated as CASSQGRHNYGYTF.

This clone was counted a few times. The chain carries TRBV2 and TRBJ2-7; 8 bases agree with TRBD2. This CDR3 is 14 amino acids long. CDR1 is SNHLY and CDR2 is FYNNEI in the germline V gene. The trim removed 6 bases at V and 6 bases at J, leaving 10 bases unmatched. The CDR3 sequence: CASSPGTSFGEQYF. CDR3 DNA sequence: TGTGCCAGCAGCCCCGGGACTAGTTTTGGCGAGCAGTACTTC.